The 8 T cell receptor beta chains given below trace back to one sample, sequenced in a study of T-cell reconstitution after alpha-beta-depleted transplantation in children. Preparation of the TCRbeta library used unique molecular identifiers. Each CDR3 protein is one row after TCRdb ran MiXCR on the PCR reads. The repertoire holds under 50,000 distinct CDR3 sequences, with roughly 50% as singletons. Material: peripheral blood, obtained before TCRalphabeta/CD19-depleted stem cell transplant. These receptors were collected from a boy under three years old with SCID, due to receive a stem cell transplant.

This sequence joins TRBV15 and TRBJ2-3; TRBD2 agrees at 13 bases. In germline, CDR1 is LNHNV, CDR2 YYDKDF (reference sequence). V lost 3 bases to trimming and J lost 2 bases; unmatched junction nucleotides: 5. The CDR3 extends over 17 amino acids. CDR3 sequence (DNA): TGTGCCACCAGCAGCGCGACTAGCGGGGGGACCACAGATACGCAGTATTTT. This translates into CATSSATSGGTTDTQYF. The full variable domain, its missing parts supplied by reference TRBV15 and TRBJ2-3, is DAMVIQNPRYQVTQFGKPVTLSCSQTLNHNVMYWYQQKSSQAPKLLFHYYDKDFNNEADTPDNFQSRRPNTSFCFLDIRSPGLGDTAMYLCATSSATSGGTTDTQYFGPGTRLTVL.

The chain carries TRBV6-2 or TRBV6-3 and TRBJ1-5, with D unresolved. V lost 2 bases, J lost 5 bases, and 4 bases lay in between. The length of the CDR3 is 12 residues. Germline CDR1 MNHEY, CDR2 SVGEGT. The CDR3 DNA follows: TGTGCCAGCAGTTACGGGTATCAGCCCCAGCATTTT. Amino acids: CASSYGYQPQHF.

This clonotype has just a few counts. V is TRBV5-1 and J is TRBJ2-7, with TRBD1 matching 9 bases. In germline, CDR1 is SGHRS, CDR2 YFSETQ. CDR3 length: 16 residues. J was trimmed by 3 bases and V by 1 base; bases with no gene match: 8. The CDR3 region has the DNA TGCGCCAGCAGCTTGAACCCGGGACAGGGAGTCTACGAGCAGTACTTC. As protein: CASSLNPGQGVYEQYF.

The chain links TRBV4-2 to TRBJ2-5, with TRBD2 matching 13 bases. The CDR3 spans 19 residues. Germline values: CDR1 LGHNA, CDR2 YNFKEQ. Losses at the gene ends were 1 base for V and 1 base for J; bases not matched to a gene: 9. This chain's CDR3 is CASSQAMTSGGQFQETQYF. The CDR3 DNA reads as TGTGCCAGCAGCCAAGCAATGACTAGCGGGGGGCAATTCCAAGAGACCCAGTACTTC.

This clonotype came up a few times. The rearrangement links TRBV5-5 to TRBJ2-5, with no clear D. CDR1 and CDR2 (germline): SGHKS, YYEKEE (reference sequence). Trimming stripped 7 bases from V and 5 bases from J, with 3 bases between. CDR3 length: 9 amino acids. CDR3 sequence (DNA): TGTGCCAGCGGGGAGACCCAGTACTTC. It translates to CASGETQYF.

This clonotype occurred once. The V call is TRBV19, the J call TRBJ2-3; the D is unclear. V was shortened by 6 bases and J by 4 bases, with 8 bases between the two germline ends. CDR1 is LNHDA and CDR2 is SQIVND in the germline V gene (reference sequence). This CDR3 comprises 12 residues. CDR3: CASRAFPDTQYF. The CDR3 bases are TGTGCCAGTAGAGCGTTCCCAGATACGCAGTATTTT.

In its sample, this clonotype was seen many times. The chain combines TRBV6-4 with TRBJ2-5; 8 bases are shared with TRBD2. The CDR3 totals 15 residues. The germline gives CDR1 MRHNA, CDR2 SNTAGT. The ends lost 3 bases at V and 4 bases at J; junction bases unmatched: 7. The CDR3 nucleotides are TGTGCCAGCAGTGAGAGAGGACTAGCAGGAGAGACCCAGTACTTC. Amino acid sequence: CASSERGLAGETQYF.

In its sample, this clonotype was seen a few times. The chain links TRBV6-2 or TRBV6-3 to TRBJ1-5; D unclear. This CDR3 is 13 amino acids long. Germline CDR1 and CDR2: MNHEY and SVGEGT. Between the trimmed V and J ends, which lost 2 bases and 5 bases, there was a span of 7 bases. The CDR3 is CASSYDSHQPQHF. For the CDR3, the DNA is TGTGCCAGCAGTTACGACTCCCATCAGCCCCAGCATTTT.